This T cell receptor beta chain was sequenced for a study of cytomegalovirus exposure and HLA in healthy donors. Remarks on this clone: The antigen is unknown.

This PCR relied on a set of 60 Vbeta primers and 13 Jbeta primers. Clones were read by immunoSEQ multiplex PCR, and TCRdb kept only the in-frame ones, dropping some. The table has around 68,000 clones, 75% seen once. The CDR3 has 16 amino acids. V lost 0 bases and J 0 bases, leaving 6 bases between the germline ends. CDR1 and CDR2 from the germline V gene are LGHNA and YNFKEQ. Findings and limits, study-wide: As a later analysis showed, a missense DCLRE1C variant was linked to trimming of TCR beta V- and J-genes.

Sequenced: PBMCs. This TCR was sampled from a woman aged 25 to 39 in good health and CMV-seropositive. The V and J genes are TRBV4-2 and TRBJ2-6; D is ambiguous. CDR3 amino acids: CASSQDRSSGANVLTF. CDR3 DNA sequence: TGTGCCAGCAGCCAAGATCGGAGCTCTGGGGCCAACGTCCTGACTTTC.